This T cell receptor (beta chain) was obtained from a study of cytomegalovirus exposure and HLA in healthy donors. Study-wide results and caveats: It was assumed in the presence/absence analyses that sequencing depth was roughly uniform across donors. A later analysis linked 15,000 to 20,000 TCR beta sequences to HLA alleles at 0.05 false discovery rate.

On this clone: Antigen unknown.

J gave up 3 bases and V 4 bases, and 2 bases lay outside the gene matches. Germline V gene data show CDR1 as SGHRS and CDR2 as YFSETQ. The CDR3 runs 14 residues. The PCR employed 60 Vbeta primers together with 13 Jbeta primers. Produced via immunoSEQ multiplex PCR; TCRdb's table is partial and in-frame only. The sample holds more than 90,000 clones, nearly 75% seen once. The origin of this receptor is a man younger than 40 in good health and CMV-seropositive. The chain has TRBV5-1 and TRBJ2-5, with 11 bases fitting TRBD2. The sample consisted of PBMCs. The chain's CDR3 is CASSQGLAEETQYF. CDR3 DNA: TGCGCCAGCAGCCAGGGACTAGCGGAAGAGACCCAGTACTTC.